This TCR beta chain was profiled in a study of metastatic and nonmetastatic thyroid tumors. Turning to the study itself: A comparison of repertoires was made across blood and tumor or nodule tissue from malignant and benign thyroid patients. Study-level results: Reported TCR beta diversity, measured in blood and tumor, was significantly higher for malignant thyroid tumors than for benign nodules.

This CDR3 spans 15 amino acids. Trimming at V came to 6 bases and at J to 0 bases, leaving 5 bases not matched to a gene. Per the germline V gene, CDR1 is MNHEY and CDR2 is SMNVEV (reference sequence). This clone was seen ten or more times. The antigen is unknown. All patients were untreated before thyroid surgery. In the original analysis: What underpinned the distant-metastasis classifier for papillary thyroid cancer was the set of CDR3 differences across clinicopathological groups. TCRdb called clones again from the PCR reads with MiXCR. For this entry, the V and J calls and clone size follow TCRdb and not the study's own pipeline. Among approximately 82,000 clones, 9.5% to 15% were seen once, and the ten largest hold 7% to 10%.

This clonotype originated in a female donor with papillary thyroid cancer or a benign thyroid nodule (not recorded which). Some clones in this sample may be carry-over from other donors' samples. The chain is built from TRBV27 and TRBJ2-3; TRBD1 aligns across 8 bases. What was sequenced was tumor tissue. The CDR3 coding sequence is TGTGCCAGCAGCCTGGGACAGGTCAGCACAGATACGCAGTATTTT. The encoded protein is CASSLGQVSTDTQYF.